This TCR beta chain appears in the sequencing data of a study of Graves' ophthalmopathy and Graves' hyperthyroidism. Overall study findings and caveats: Detected in blood as well were most expanded thyroid clonotypes with frequency above 0.001.

Amplified material comprised TCR beta CDR3 regions derived from RNA transcripts. HTBI primers were used in a first-round RT-PCR, which preceded a second-round multiplex PCR. A single record per CDR3 protein comes from TCRdb applying MiXCR to the multiplex PCR reads. The table has about 600,000 distinct CDR3 sequences, less than 40% seen once. This CDR3 has 15 residues. V gave up 6 bases and J gave up 1 base, with 14 bases separating them. Of note for this clonotype: Its target is unknown.

This clonotype was sampled from an adult man with Graves' hyperthyroidism. The genes are TRBV12-3 or TRBV12-4 and TRBJ2-3, with D possibly TRBD1 on 6 matching bases. The material sequenced was peripheral blood or thyroid tissue (not recorded which). Here the CDR3 reads CASSNRVAGTDTQYF. The CDR3 DNA follows: TGTGCCAGCAGCAACAGGGTCGCGGGCACAGATACGCAGTATTTT.